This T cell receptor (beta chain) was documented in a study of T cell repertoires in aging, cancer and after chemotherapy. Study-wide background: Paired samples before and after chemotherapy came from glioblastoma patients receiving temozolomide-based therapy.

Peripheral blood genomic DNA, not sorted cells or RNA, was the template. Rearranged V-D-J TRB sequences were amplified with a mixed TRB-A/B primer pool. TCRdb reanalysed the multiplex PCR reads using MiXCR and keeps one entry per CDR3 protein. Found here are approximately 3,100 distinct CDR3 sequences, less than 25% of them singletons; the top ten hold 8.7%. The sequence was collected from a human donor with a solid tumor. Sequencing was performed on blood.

The CDR3 protein is CASTHRDRGNEQFF. The DNA of the CDR3 is TGTGCCAGCACCCACCGGGACAGGGGCAATGAGCAGTTCTTC. The J gene is TRBJ2-1, the V gene TRBV12-3 or TRBV12-4; TRBD1 matches at 10 bases. Trimming at V came to 7 bases and at J to 6 bases, leaving 6 bases not matched to a gene. The CDR3 runs to 14 residues.